This is a list of T cell receptor beta chains from one sample in a study of CD8+ T cells in alopecia areata. Using immunoSEQ multiplex PCR, the repertoire was profiled, and TCRdb retains in-frame clones only, with some absent. The table lists more than 200,000 clones, around 43% of them singletons, with roughly 2.6% in the top ten. The source was CD4+ T cells sorted from blood, collected around week 37, from a patient treated with tofacitinib. These receptor sequences come from a human donor with alopecia areata. Each CDR3 is given with its conserved first and last residue.

j_call	v_call	cdr3_aa
TRBJ1-5	TRBV5-4	CASSLQGNQPQHF
TRBJ1-4	TRBV30	CAWRDSEKLFF
TRBJ1-1	TRBV7-3	CASSTARNTEAFF
TRBJ2-7	TRBV23-1	CASSQTSPEGYEQYF
TRBJ2-2	TRBV28	CASSHDTGTGELFF
TRBJ2-5	TRBV28	CASSPTTRWEETQYF
TRBJ2-7	TRBV7-2	CASSLAQIFSGGTSYEQYF
TRBJ2-3	TRBV30	CAWRGRAGTSDTQYF
TRBJ1-5	TRBV6-5	CASRGGSNQPQHF
TRBJ2-5	TRBV5-1	CASSFGAGQETQYF
TRBJ1-4	TRBV23-1	CASSQSSGQGGEKLFF
TRBJ2-6	TRBV5-1	CASTQGPLSGANVLTF
TRBJ2-2	TRBV5-1	CASHKVGELFF
TRBJ2-4	TRBV25-1	CASSEYAQGLNIQYF
TRBJ1-2	TRBV7-9	CASSFWTGGSGYTF
TRBJ1-1	TRBV29-1	CSGGANTEAFF
TRBJ2-7	TRBV6-5	CASRDRVYEQYF
TRBJ2-2	TRBV5-1	CASSSGVFGTIGELFF
TRBJ2-7	TRBV27	CASSRQAGTNYEQYF
TRBJ2-3	TRBV10-3	CAAGEGGTDTQYF
TRBJ2-1	TRBV14	CASSHSGTGLNEQFF
TRBJ1-4	TRBV30	CAWSFQLLNEKLFF
TRBJ2-3	TRBV11-2	CASSPRVHTQYF
TRBJ1-2	TRBV27	CASSPWTGGGHNYGYTF
TRBJ2-1	TRBV6-5	CASSYTGTRAYNEQFF
TRBJ2-5	TRBV20-1	CSAREETQYF
TRBJ2-7	TRBV5-4	CASSIRGTAYEQYF
TRBJ1-1	TRBV25-1	CASIGQSYTEAFF
TRBJ2-5	TRBV30	CAWTFGTAQETQYF
TRBJ1-2	TRBV30	CAWSVPSQLLLDGYTF
TRBJ1-1	TRBV5-1	CASSARTGEAFF
TRBJ2-2	TRBV5-1	CASSMGPMANTGELFF
TRBJ1-5	TRBV10-3	CAISVGDRGDQPQHF
TRBJ1-2	TRBV29-1	CSVEAGSDRRSYTF
TRBJ2-3	TRBV4-1	CASSQASGKVDTQYF
TRBJ2-1	TRBV30	CAWSVRGGYNEQFF
TRBJ2-6	TRBV4-3	CASSQEGVSGANVLTF
TRBJ1-2	TRBV5-1	CASSPLGGGYTF
TRBJ2-1	TRBV5-1	CASSSSAEYNEQFF
TRBJ2-4	TRBV2	CASSDLRAKNIQYF
TRBJ2-7	TRBV30	CAWSIRDFYEQYF
TRBJ2-7	TRBV5-1	CASSSASGVPGEQYF
TRBJ2-7	TRBV6-6	CASRTSGGSYEQYF
TRBJ1-5	TRBV27	CASSSRDRRNQPQHF
TRBJ2-1	TRBV19	CASSISPLSGSSNEQFF
TRBJ1-1	TRBV29-1	CSVVYPGRGTEAFF
TRBJ1-5	TRBV19	CASKPGQGWQPQHF
TRBJ2-2	TRBV6-5	CASNTGTGELFF
TRBJ2-2	TRBV7-2	CASSLPNTGELFF